The source of this T cell receptor beta chain is a study of T cells in Graves' hyperthyroidism and ophthalmopathy. V gave up 1 base and J gave up 3 bases, with 10 bases separating them. The CDR3 runs 13 residues. Germline lookup yields CDR1 DFQATT and CDR2 SNEGSKA (reference sequence). It was RNA transcripts that yielded the amplified TCR beta CDR3 regions. When the TCR CDR3 underwent first-round RT-PCR, the HTBI primer set was used. TCRdb called the multiplex PCR reads again in MiXCR, with one record for every CDR3 protein. This sample carries nearly 750,000 distinct CDR3 sequences, around 40% of them seen once, and the ten largest clones take 30% to 40%.

The clonotype comes from a woman in her forties with Graves' hyperthyroidism. The genes are TRBV20-1 and TRBJ2-7; D could derive from TRBD1 or TRBD2 (5 bases each). Sequences were obtained from blood. The CDR3 nucleotides are TGCAGTGCTAGAGGCAGGGAGCTCTACGAGCAGTACTTC. As protein: CSARGRELYEQYF.